These T cell receptor beta chains were read from a single sample in a study of T cell repertoires in cytomegalovirus infection. No antigens are known for them. TCRdb fed the reads into MiXCR, producing one record per CDR3 protein. The sample contains approximately 910,000 distinct CDR3 sequences, around 32% of which appear only once. The specimen was cultured CD8+ T cells from PBMCs, collected from culture after CMV antigen stimulation. The receptor source for this set is a human donor in good health (CMV status not recorded). Some clones in this sample may be carry-over from other donors' samples. CDR3s include the opening cysteine and the closing phenylalanine or tryptophan. Rows give clone size only sometimes, using once, few, many, or a class for an expanded clone.

V: TRBV12-3/TRBV12-4; size: once; CDR3: CASLKWGVEQFF
V: TRBV27; size: few; CDR3: CASSFAAPGYGYTF
V: TRBV7-8; size: many; CDR3: CASSPRYDEQFF
V: TRBV24-1; size: few; CDR3: CATSDQGGEHYNEQFF
V: TRBV7-9; size: NA; CDR3: CASSSREKQYF
V: TRBV7-9; size: NA; CDR3: CASSSSRVQGPYNEQFF
V: TRBV6-8; size: NA; CDR3: CASGLWTSSVHEQYF
V: TRBV7-3; size: NA; CDR3: CASSHTTALNTEAFF
V: TRBV27; size: NA; CDR3: CASSLTDRGDPAEAFF
V: TRBV27; size: NA; CDR3: CASWTGTSRDEQFF
V: TRBV19; size: NA; CDR3: CASSMKLAGGSYNEQFF
V: TRBV19; size: few; CDR3: CASSYGTINTEAFF
V: TRBV28; size: NA; CDR3: CASSLIQGATEAFF
V: TRBV7-6; size: few; CDR3: CASSMKTGELFF
V: TRBV7-9; size: few; CDR3: CASSLVGENEKLFF
V: TRBV12-3/TRBV12-4; size: NA; CDR3: CASSIRGNNQPQYF
V: TRBV7-9; size: NA; CDR3: CASSFPRSGGELFF
V: TRBV12-5; size: NA; CDR3: CASALNSNQPQHF
V: TRBV6-6; size: few; CDR3: CASRPATRGTQETQYF
V: TRBV6-2/TRBV6-3; size: NA; CDR3: CASSWGRGYTEAFF
V: TRBV3-1; size: few; CDR3: CASSHPRSTSTDTQYF
V: TRBV19; size: many; CDR3: CATVTGVGYTF
V: TRBV20-1; size: many; CDR3: CSARDLRQGARENQPQHF
V: TRBV7-9; size: NA; CDR3: CASSGEGELSVAGAGDTQYF
V: TRBV7-9; size: few; CDR3: CASSSKESPRPGELFF
V: TRBV12-3/TRBV12-4; size: many; CDR3: CASSFFSEELFF
V: TRBV7-9; size: NA; CDR3: CASPYLSRNTEAFF
V: TRBV5-6; size: NA; CDR3: CANSLAGPNEQFF
V: TRBV7-6; size: NA; CDR3: CASSLAGTGVLTDTQYF
V: TRBV6-5; size: few; CDR3: CASSYSSGYSREQFF
V: TRBV6-2/TRBV6-3; size: few; CDR3: CASVDAGVHLYNEQFF
V: TRBV28; size: few; CDR3: CASSFAWTEAFF
V: TRBV5-4; size: NA; CDR3: CASSRVAGGHGKHNEQFF
V: TRBV7-2; size: many; CDR3: CASSLYGGRNSPLHF
V: TRBV7-8; size: many; CDR3: CASSASGGRDEQFF
V: TRBV6-1; size: NA; CDR3: CASTGLAGYNEQFF
V: TRBV7-6; size: NA; CDR3: CASSLSGDGAFF
V: TRBV7-2; size: many; CDR3: CASSLKRSGGEQFF
V: TRBV10-3; size: NA; CDR3: CAISSGGSDNEQFF
V: TRBV4-1; size: NA; CDR3: CASSQESRSSYNSPLHF
V: TRBV7-2; size: many; CDR3: CASRPQSGNIQYF
V: TRBV4-1; size: few; CDR3: CASSQLGTANTGELFF
V: TRBV7-2; size: many; CDR3: CASSPAGGPSF
V: TRBV10-3; size: NA; CDR3: CAIEGDSSNYGYTF
V: TRBV19; size: few; CDR3: CASSPGPGGSWEQYF
V: TRBV10-3; size: once; CDR3: CAISESRDRPRGYTF